A selection of T cell receptor beta chains follows, all from one sample in a study of cytomegalovirus exposure and HLA in healthy donors. Method: immunoSEQ multiplex PCR; TCRdb's copy keeps in-frame clones and lacks some. The profile covers about 150,000 clones, with 79% appearing a single time and about 8.3% taken by the ten largest. Sequencing used PBMCs. Source of these receptors: a young man in good health and CMV-seropositive. CDR3s include the opening cysteine and the closing phenylalanine or tryptophan. D genes are given only for firm matches. Clone size is shown for a subset of rows, as once, few, many or a class of expanded clone.

J | V | D | size | DNA | CDR3
TRBJ2-7 | TRBV23-1 | TRBD1 | - | TGCGCCAGCAGTAGACAGGGCCCGTCCTACGAGCAGTACTTC | CASSRQGPSYEQYF
TRBJ1-4 | TRBV12-5 | TRBD1 | once | TGTGCTAGTGGTTTGGGTTCGGGACAGGGGGGAGAAAAACTGTTTTTT | CASGLGSGQGGEKLFF
TRBJ1-2 | TRBV7-9 | - | - | TGTGCCAGCAGCTTAATGACAGCGTATGGCTACACCTTC | CASSLMTAYGYTF
TRBJ1-5 | TRBV2 | TRBD1 | - | TGTGCCAGCAGCGGACAGGGGGGATATCAGCCCCAGCATTTT | CASSGQGGYQPQHF
TRBJ2-2 | TRBV7-2 | TRBD1 | - | TGTGCCAGCAGCCGTACAGGGGCGCCGAACACCGGGGAGCTGTTTTTT | CASSRTGAPNTGELFF
TRBJ1-4 | TRBV5-5 | - | - | TGTGCCAGCAGCTTTGAGGGGGTCAACGAAAAACTGTTTTTT | CASSFEGVNEKLFF
TRBJ2-2 | TRBV6-5 | TRBD1 | - | TGTGCCAGCAGCCCTGACAGGGGTGGGACCGGGGAGCTGTTTTTT | CASSPDRGGTGELFF
TRBJ2-3 | TRBV7-8 | - | - | TGTGCCAGCAGCTTAGGGGACTTGGGGACGCAGTATTTT | CASSLGDLGTQYF
TRBJ1-5 | TRBV11-2 | - | few | TGTGCCAGCAGCCCCACCGGGCAGCCCCAGCATTTT | CASSPTGQPQHF
TRBJ1-2 | TRBV11-2 | TRBD1 | - | TGTGCCAGCAGCTTAGAGGGACAGGGAGTCTATGGCTACACCTTC | CASSLEGQGVYGYTF
TRBJ2-5 | TRBV5-4 | TRBD2 | - | TGTGCCAGCAGCCAGCCAGCGGGGGGGCAGGAGACCCAGTACTTC | CASSQPAGGQETQYF
TRBJ2-1 | TRBV7-2 | - | few | TGTGCCAGCAGCCCCGGTGGTGAGCAGTTCTTC | CASSPGGEQFF
TRBJ2-7 | TRBV4-2 | - | - | TGTGCCAGCAGCCAATCCCGGGACATTCGGTACGAGCAGTACTTC | CASSQSRDIRYEQYF
TRBJ1-6 | TRBV5-6 | - | - | TGTGCCAGCAGCCCTCACGGGGGAGATTCACCCCTCCACTTT | CASSPHGGDSPLHF
TRBJ2-5 | TRBV5-1 | - | - | TGCGCCAGCAGCAGTGCCTTCGGGGAGACCCAGTACTTC | CASSSAFGETQYF
TRBJ1-2 | TRBV25-1 | TRBD1 | - | TGTGCCAGCAGTGACCCCAGACAGGGTGGGAGGTATGGCTACACCTTC | CASSDPRQGGRYGYTF
TRBJ2-1 | TRBV11-1 | - | once | TGTGCCAGCAGCTTAGGTTCATACAATGAGCAGTTCTTC | CASSLGSYNEQFF
TRBJ2-5 | TRBV30 | TRBD2 | - | TGTGCCTTAAGACTACCGGCGGGGGGGGAGACCCAGTACTTC | CALRLPAGGETQYF
TRBJ2-5 | TRBV30 | - | - | TGTGCCTGGCGGGACACACCCCGACAAGAGACCCAGTACTTC | CAWRDTPRQETQYF
TRBJ2-2 | TRBV7-2 | TRBD1 | - | TGTGCCAGCAGCCCGGACAGGGACACCGGGGAGCTGTTTTTT | CASSPDRDTGELFF
TRBJ2-7 | TRBV28 | TRBD2 | - | TGTGCCAGCAGTTTACGTGGGCGGGAGGGCCCATCTTTC | CASSLRGREGPSF
TRBJ1-4 | TRBV30 | - | - | TGTGCCTGGAGAGACGGGGTTGTTGAAAAACTGTTTTTT | CAWRDGVVEKLFF
TRBJ1-5 | TRBV19 | TRBD1 | - | TGTGCCAGTAGTATATGGGGGACAGATAATCAGCCCCAGCATTTT | CASSIWGTDNQPQHF